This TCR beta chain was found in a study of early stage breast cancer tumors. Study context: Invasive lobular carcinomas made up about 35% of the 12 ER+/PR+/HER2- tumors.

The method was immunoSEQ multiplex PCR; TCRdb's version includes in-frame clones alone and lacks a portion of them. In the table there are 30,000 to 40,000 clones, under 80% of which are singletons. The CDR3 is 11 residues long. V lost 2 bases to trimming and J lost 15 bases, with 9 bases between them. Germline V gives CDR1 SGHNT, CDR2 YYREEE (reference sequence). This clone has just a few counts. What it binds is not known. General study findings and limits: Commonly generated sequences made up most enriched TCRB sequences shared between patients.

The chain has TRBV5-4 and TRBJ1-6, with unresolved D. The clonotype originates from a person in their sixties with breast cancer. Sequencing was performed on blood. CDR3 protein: CASSFGEVLHF. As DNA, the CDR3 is TGTGCCAGCAGCTTCGGAGAAGTCCTCCACTTT.